A single sample gave rise to the 3 T cell receptor beta chains below, sequenced in a study of OX40 agonist ivuxolimab in advanced cancers. Profiling relied on immunoSEQ multiplex PCR, and the TCRdb table lists in-frame clones only, not all of them. The table includes roughly 70,000 clones, about 81% detected once. The sample in question was CD4+ or CD8+ T cells sorted from blood, obtained in a trial of the OX40 agonist ivuxolimab. These receptors originate from an adult with an advanced solid tumor such as melanoma, head and neck, liver or kidney cancer.

The rearrangement joins TRBV29-1 to TRBJ2-7; a possible D gene is TRBD1 (6 bases). The V and J ends lost 6 bases and 2 bases respectively, with 14 bases between them. The germline V gene encodes CDR1 SQVTM and CDR2 ANQGSEA. The CDR3 is 13 residues long. The CDR3 DNA sequence: TGCAGCGTGACCCGGGACAATGCCTACGAGCAGTACTTC. Protein: CSVTRDNAYEQYF.

V is TRBV9 and J is TRBJ2-6; 7 bases agree with TRBD1. The CDR3 is 19 amino acids. J lost 1 base, V lost 3 bases, and 13 bases had no gene match. From germline, CDR1 is SGDLS and CDR2 YYNGEE. The CDR3 here is CASSASPGQVFSGANVLTF. CDR3 nucleotides: TGTGCCAGCAGCGCCTCTCCCGGACAGGTTTTTTCTGGGGCCAACGTCCTGACTTTC.

This clone has a single count. The chain links TRBV29-1 to TRBJ1-1; D gene ambiguous. The CDR3 spans 13 residues. Trimming shortened V by 7 bases and J by 3 bases, and 15 bases separated the two germline ends. Germline V gene sequence: CDR1 SQVTM, CDR2 ANQGSEA. The CDR3 region has the DNA TGCAGCGCCACATTTGGAGGGTACACTGAAGCTTTCTTT. Translated: CSATFGGYTEAFF. Based on the CDR3 plus reference TRBV29-1 and TRBJ1-1, the full variable domain is SAVISQKPSRDICQRGTSLTIQCQVDSQVTMMFWYRQQPGQSLTLIATANQGSEATYESGFVIDKFPISRPNLTFSTLTVSNMSPEDSSIYLCSATFGGYTEAFFGQGTRLTVV.